A selection of T cell receptor beta chains follows, all from one sample in a study of T-cell memory formation after mild COVID-19. MiXCR, applied by TCRdb to the 5' RACE reads, yields one record per CDR3 protein. The repertoire has hundreds of thousands of distinct CDR3 sequences, roughly 15% of them found once; the top ten carry about a fifth. The sample was PBMCs or a T cell subset sorted from them (not recorded which). The receptors shown here come from a man in his late teens or twenties who had mild COVID-19 (a few samples of this study predate the infection). Cell type and time point are not known. Both conserved end residues are part of each CDR3. Fields, in order: clone size, D gene, J gene, V gene, CDR3 protein, CDR3 DNA. A D gene is named only where the DNA matches it firmly. Clone size is given for some rows only: seen once, a few or many times, or a class if the clone is expanded.

>-|TRBD2|TRBJ2-3|TRBV5-1
CASSVAGGRSLDTQYF
TGCGCCAGCAGCGTGGCGGGGGGACGTAGCTTGGATACGCAGTATTTT
>-|TRBD2|TRBJ2-3|TRBV6-2/TRBV6-3
CASSYGGGRADTQYF
TGTGCCAGCAGTTACGGCGGGGGGCGAGCAGATACGCAGTATTTT
>-|TRBD2|TRBJ2-1|TRBV12-3/TRBV12-4
CASILQGLAGNNEQFF
TGTGCCAGCATCCTCCAAGGGCTAGCGGGTAACAATGAGCAGTTCTTC
>-|TRBD1|TRBJ1-4|TRBV20-1
CSATGTGGFGNEKLFF
TGCAGTGCTACCGGGACAGGGGGCTTTGGTAATGAAAAACTGTTTTTT
>few|-|TRBJ1-1|TRBV20-1
CSARVGSPEAFF
TGCAGTGCTAGAGTGGGGAGCCCTGAAGCTTTCTTT
>few|TRBD1|TRBJ1-6|TRBV10-3
CAISEPGQGPPLHF
TGTGCCATCAGTGAACCGGGACAGGGGCCGCCCCTCCACTTT
>-|TRBD1|TRBJ1-4|TRBV5-1
CASSTGQHNEKLFF
TGCGCCAGCAGCACGGGACAGCATAATGAAAAACTGTTTTTT
>few|-|TRBJ1-1|TRBV27
CASSPNMLEAFF
TGTGCCAGCAGTCCCAATATGCTTGAAGCTTTCTTT
>many|TRBD1|TRBJ2-3|TRBV5-1
CASSSTGDFTDTQYF
TGCGCCAGCAGCTCGACAGGGGATTTCACAGATACGCAGTATTTT
>-|-|TRBJ1-3|TRBV19
CASTPRTITGNTIYF
TGTGCCAGTACACCCCGGACCATAACTGGAAACACCATATATTTT
>few|TRBD1|TRBJ2-1|TRBV25-1
CASSAGQGNEQFF
TGTGCCAGCAGTGCCGGACAGGGCAATGAGCAGTTCTTC
>-|-|TRBJ2-7|TRBV4-1
CASSHSVDSYEQYF
TGCGCCAGCAGCCATTCAGTCGATTCCTACGAGCAGTACTTC
>few|TRBD1|TRBJ2-7|TRBV7-6
CASSPMGQYEQYF
TGTGCCAGCAGCCCCATGGGACAGTACGAGCAGTACTTC
>many|-|TRBJ2-2|TRBV7-3
CASSSRASNTGELFF
TGTGCCAGCAGCTCCCGAGCTTCGAACACCGGGGAGCTGTTTTTT
>few|-|TRBJ1-6|TRBV7-2
CASSLGILRSSPLHF
TGTGCCAGCAGCTTAGGGATTCTCAGGAGTTCACCCCTCCACTTT
>many|TRBD2|TRBJ2-1|TRBV28
CASSQLGAGGLMKNYNEQFF
TGTGCCAGCAGTCAACTTGGTGCGGGGGGACTAATGAAGAACTACAATGAGCAGTTCTTC
>-|-|TRBJ1-1|TRBV3-1
CASSPEGDATEAFF
TGTGCCAGCAGCCCCGAGGGGGACGCCACTGAAGCTTTCTTT